This entry lists 22 T cell receptor beta chains sequenced from one sample in a study of blood T cell repertoires in COVID-19. Method: immunoSEQ multiplex PCR; TCRdb's copy keeps in-frame clones and lacks some. The repertoire holds approximately 200,000 clones, around 80% seen once, with about 7.2% in the top ten. The sample taken for sequencing was PBMCs or T cells enriched from blood (not recorded which). The receptors shown here come from a woman between 40 and 55 years old with acute COVID-19.

The chain uses TRBV19 and TRBJ2-7, with 8 bases aligning to TRBD1. The CDR3 covers 15 residues. Germline CDR1 reads LNHDA; CDR2 reads SQIVND (reference sequence). J was trimmed by 4 bases and V by 5 bases; bases with no gene match: 10. CDR3 region: CASSFVQGAGYEQYF. Here the CDR3 DNA reads TGTGCCAGTAGTTTCGTCCAGGGGGCAGGGTACGAGCAGTACTTC. Filled out from reference TRBV19 and TRBJ2-7, the complete variable domain reads DGGITQSPKYLFRKEGQNVTLSCEQNLNHDAMYWYRQDPGQGLRLIYYSQIVNDFQKGDIAEGYSVSREKKESFPLTVTSAQKNPTAFYLCASSFVQGAGYEQYFGPGTRLTVT.

This clone was seen ten or more times. The identical CDR3 is also encoded by other nucleotide sequences in the sample. The CDR3 protein is CASSPGQGAYEQYF. CDR3 nucleotide sequence: TGTGCCAGCAGCCCGGGACAGGGGGCCTACGAGCAGTACTTC. The genes are TRBV9 and TRBJ2-7; 11 nucleotides line up with TRBD1. Germline CDR1 SGDLS, CDR2 YYNGEE. J gave up 2 bases and V 4 bases, and 2 bases lay outside the gene matches. This CDR3 has 14 amino acids. Supplemented by reference TRBV9 and TRBJ2-7, the full variable domain reads DSGVTQTPKHLITATGQRVTLRCSPRSGDLSVYWYQQSLDQGLQFLIQYYNGEERAKGNILERFSAQQFPDLHSELNLSSLELGDSALYFCASSPGQGAYEQYFGPGTRLTVT.

The rearrangement joins TRBV30 to TRBJ1-2; 8 bases are a match to TRBD1. The ends lost 4 bases at V and 6 bases at J; junction bases unmatched: 7. Germline V lookup: CDR1 GTSNPN, CDR2 SVGIG (reference sequence). The CDR3 consists of 13 residues. CDR3 in amino acids: CAWTRGQFDGYTF. The CDR3 DNA sequence: TGTGCCTGGACCAGGGGGCAATTTGATGGCTACACCTTC.

The chain uses TRBV28 and TRBJ1-5, with no clear D. Trimming took off 3 bases at V and 6 bases at J, with 6 bases between the two ends. The CDR3 extends over 12 amino acids. CDR1 and CDR2 (germline): MDHEN, SYDVKM. This CDR3 is CASSFSGQPQHF. DNA of the CDR3: TGTGCCAGCAGTTTCTCAGGTCAGCCCCAGCATTTT.

V and J are TRBV28 and TRBJ1-4; D may be TRBD1 (5 bases). CDR3 length: 16 amino acids. CDR1 and CDR2 from the germline V gene are MDHEN and SYDVKM. The ends were cut back, 7 bases at V and 7 bases at J, with 22 bases in the middle. In DNA form, the CDR3 reads TGTGCCAGCATGAGCCCGGAGACAGTGGAAAGTGAAAAACTGTTTTTT. As protein: CASMSPETVESEKLFF.

This sequence joins TRBV4-2 and TRBJ2-3; 8 bases are shared with TRBD1. The CDR3 spans 14 residues. The germline V gene encodes CDR1 LGHNA and CDR2 YNFKEQ. The V and J ends lost 8 bases and 0 bases, in that order; junction bases with no gene match: 4. The CDR3 sequence is CASRDRGSTDTQYF. The CDR3 DNA reads as TGTGCCAGCCGCGACAGGGGAAGCACAGATACGCAGTATTTT.

The chain employs TRBV6-4 and TRBJ1-4; 7 nucleotides match TRBD1. J was trimmed by 12 bases and V by 4 bases; bases with no gene match: 8. Germline CDR1 is MRHNA and CDR2 is SNTAGT. The CDR3 spans 13 residues. CDR3 coding DNA: TGTGCCAGCAGTGCGTCAGGGGGAACCGAACTGTTTTTT. Its protein is CASSASGGTELFF.

This chain links TRBV7-2 with TRBJ2-6; tentative D call: TRBD2 (5 bases). Trimming shortened V by 1 base and J by 0 bases, and 16 bases separated the two germline ends. Germline CDR1 is SGHTA and CDR2 is FQGNSA. The CDR3 covers 19 residues. The DNA of the CDR3 is TGTGCCAGCAGCTTAGACTCTCAACGGACTTTCTCTGGGGCCAACGTCCTGACTTTC. Residues: CASSLDSQRTFSGANVLTF. The variable domain in full, with the rest retrieved from reference TRBV7-2 and TRBJ2-6, is GAGVSQSPSNKVTEKGKDVELRCDPISGHTALYWYRQSLGQGLEFLIYFQGNSAPDKSGLPSDRFSAERTGGSVSTLTIQRTQQEDSAVYLCASSLDSQRTFSGANVLTFGAGSRLTVL.

The CDR3 is CASSRGGGGFTDTQYF. The CDR3 region has the DNA TGTGCCAGCAGCCGGGGAGGCGGGGGGTTTACAGATACGCAGTATTTT. V and J are TRBV7-3 and TRBJ2-3, with 8 bases that match TRBD2. The CDR3 is 16 amino acids. Per the germline V gene, CDR1 is SGHTA and CDR2 is FQGTGA. V gave up 5 bases and J gave up 3 bases; unmatched junction bases: 10.

This clone was observed a handful of times. The rearrangement uses TRBV4-1 and TRBJ1-1, with a weak D call TRBD1 (5 bases). The CDR3 contains 15 residues. The germline CDR1 and CDR2 sequences are MGHRA and YSYEKL. Trimming pared 3 bases from V and 5 bases from J, leaving 16 bases between. The CDR3 DNA reads TGCGCCAGCAGCCAGCCCCACGGGGGGTATACTGAAGCTTTCTTT. Translating gives CASSQPHGGYTEAFF.

The V and J genes are TRBV15 and TRBJ1-1; TRBD1 might be the D (6 bases). V was cut by 0 bases and J by 6 bases, with 11 bases left in between. The V gene's germline CDR1 is LNHNV and CDR2 YYDKDF (reference sequence). The CDR3 is 14 residues long. CDR3 sequence: CATSRDRGNSEAFF. In nucleotides, the CDR3 is TGTGCCACCAGCAGAGACAGGGGAAATTCTGAAGCTTTCTTT.

This chain uses TRBV7-2 with TRBJ1-6; D unresolved. CDR1 and CDR2 (germline): SGHTA, FQGNSA. Trimming removed 1 base at V and 7 bases at J, with 5 bases between. The CDR3 loop spans 13 amino acids. CDR3 nucleotide sequence: TGTGCCAGCAGCTTAGGGAGCAATTCACCCCTCCACTTT. Its translation: CASSLGSNSPLHF.

This clone occurred a few times. The chain has TRBV5-4 and TRBJ1-6; D might be TRBD1 (5 bases). Germline CDR1 SGHNT, CDR2 YYREEE (reference sequence). This CDR3 has 14 amino acids. Trimming removed 0 bases from V and 10 bases from J, with 11 bases in between. The CDR3 DNA reads as TGTGCCAGCAGCTTGGGGTCAGGGAGGTCACCCCTCCACTTT. It encodes CASSLGSGRSPLHF.

This sequence joins TRBV7-8 and TRBJ2-7, with a tentative D call TRBD1 (6 bases). CDR1 is SGHVS, CDR2 FQNEAQ, per germline. This CDR3 region has 15 residues. V was cut by 3 bases and J by 0 bases, with 12 bases left in between. The CDR3 sequence is CASSLGDRSSYEQYF. The DNA of the CDR3 is TGTGCCAGCAGCTTGGGCGACAGGAGCTCCTACGAGCAGTACTTC.

V gene TRBV3-1 (or the pseudogene TRBV3-2) combines with J gene TRBJ1-1; possible D gene TRBD1, 5 bases. The CDR3 is 15 residues long. Germline loops: CDR1 LGHDT, CDR2 YNNKEL (reference sequence). V was trimmed by 6 bases and J by 3 bases, leaving 17 bases between them. CDR3 in amino acids: CASSPQTGGYTEAFF. CDR3 nucleotide sequence: TGTGCCAGCAGTCCACAGACGGGGGGTTACACTGAAGCTTTCTTT.

This chain joins TRBV7-9 and TRBJ2-1, with D tentatively TRBD1 (6 bases). V was shortened by 2 bases and J by 4 bases, with 12 bases between the two germline ends. The V gene's germline CDR1 is SEHNR and CDR2 FQNEAQ (reference sequence). The CDR3 length is 15 residues. The CDR3 protein is CASSLTGQRYNEQFF. CDR3 nucleotide sequence: TGTGCCAGCAGCTTAACGGGACAAAGGTACAATGAGCAGTTCTTC.

This sequence joins TRBV4-2 and TRBJ2-3, with 10 nucleotides matching TRBD2. V trimming: 2 bases; J trimming: 2 bases; junction bases outside the gene matches: 13. The CDR3 contains 19 residues. Looked up from germline, CDR1 is LGHNA and CDR2 is YNFKEQ. CDR3 loop: CASSQRAGGGLAATDTQYF. CDR3 sequence (DNA): TGTGCCAGCAGCCAAAGGGCGGGGGGAGGACTAGCGGCCACAGATACGCAGTATTTT.

V usage is TRBV7-8 and J usage is TRBJ1-2; 7 bases are a match to TRBD1. V shed 2 bases and J 0 bases; nucleotides not matched to a gene: 6. Germline CDR1 is SGHVS and CDR2 is FQNEAQ. The CDR3 runs 16 residues. CDR3: CASSLYGQAANYGYTF. The CDR3 DNA is TGTGCCAGCAGCTTATACGGACAGGCAGCTAACTATGGCTACACCTTC.

This chain links TRBV5-1 with TRBJ2-6; TRBD1 matches at 8 bases. V trimming: 5 bases; J trimming: 0 bases; junction bases outside the gene matches: 7. Germline-derived CDR1 and CDR2 are SGHRS and YFSETQ. There are 17 residues in the CDR3. CDR3 nucleotides: TGCGCCAGCAGGGTCGACAGGGGCCTCTCTGGGGCCAACGTCCTGACTTTC. This encodes CASRVDRGLSGANVLTF.

The gene calls are TRBV19 and TRBJ2-2; 7 nucleotides match TRBD1. J lost 3 bases, V lost 5 bases, and 3 bases had no gene match. Germline V gene sequence: CDR1 LNHDA, CDR2 SQIVND (reference sequence). The CDR3 sequence is 14 residues long. The CDR3 DNA sequence: TGTGCCAGTAGTGACAGGGCCGACACCGGGGAGCTGTTTTTT. This encodes CASSDRADTGELFF.

The V call is TRBV5-1, the J call TRBJ2-2, with 7 bases identical to TRBD2. The length of the CDR3 is 15 residues. Per germline, CDR1 SGHRS and CDR2 YFSETQ. V gave up 2 bases and J gave up 5 bases; unmatched junction bases: 6. This CDR3 reads CASSFGGRSTGELFF. CDR3 nucleotide sequence: TGCGCCAGCAGCTTCGGCGGGAGATCGACCGGGGAGCTGTTTTTT.

The V call is TRBV10-3, the J call TRBJ2-5; D perhaps matches TRBD2 (6 bases). The CDR3 contains 16 residues. V lost 6 bases and J lost 2, with 19 bases in between. The germline gives CDR1 ENHRY, CDR2 SYGVKD. The CDR3 loop reads CAISGRYSGTQETQYF. CDR3 bases: TGTGCCATCAGCGGTCGTTATAGCGGAACACAAGAGACCCAGTACTTC.